Listed below are T cell receptor beta chains from one sample, sequenced in a study of blood T cells in healthy people across ages. TCRdb independently ran MiXCR on the 5' RACE reads; one entry per CDR3 protein. The sample contains 800,000 to 1,300,000 distinct CDR3 sequences, roughly 24% of which appear only once. The same data also went into a second study, on T cells of mothers and their children.

Input material: blood. All receptors derive from a girl aged 2 to 10 in good health. CDR3s include the opening cysteine and the closing phenylalanine or tryptophan. The D gene is left open where the match is weak. Only some rows state a clone size, as once, few, many or a class for expanded clones.

CDR3aa	CDR3nt	d_gene	abundance	j_gene	v_gene
CASRPNYLAGSADTQYF	TGTGCCAGCAGACCCAATTATCTGGCGGGGTCGGCAGATACGCAGTATTTT	NA	NA	TRBJ2-3	TRBV28
CASTNPGPEDNEKLFF	TGTGCCAGCACCAATCCGGGGCCAGAAGATAATGAAAAACTGTTTTTT	NA	NA	TRBJ1-4	TRBV6-6
CASSLAPPGKDYGYTF	TGTGCCAGCAGCTTAGCGCCTCCGGGGAAGGACTATGGCTACACCTTC	NA	NA	TRBJ1-2	TRBV7-9
CASSLVPDSYNEQFF	TGTGCTAGCAGCTTAGTCCCGGACTCCTACAATGAGCAGTTCTTC	NA	few	TRBJ2-1	TRBV7-7
CASSKRAMQETQYF	TGTGCCAGCAGCAAGAGGGCGATGCAAGAGACCCAGTACTTC	NA	few	TRBJ2-5	TRBV7-8
CAAARGNSGNTIYF	TGTGCCGCGGCCAGAGGGAACTCTGGAAACACCATATATTTT	NA	NA	TRBJ1-3	TRBV6-5
CASSLGTHGDEQFF	TGTGCCAGCAGCTTAGGGACTCACGGCGATGAGCAGTTCTTC	NA	few	TRBJ2-1	TRBV11-1
CASSPTRQGGYTF	TGTGCCAGCAGTCCTACCCGACAGGGAGGCTACACCTTC	TRBD1	few	TRBJ1-2	TRBV6-6
CASSAGTDSYNEQFF	TGTGCCAGTAGCGCCGGGACAGACTCCTACAATGAGCAGTTCTTC	TRBD1	NA	TRBJ2-1	TRBV7-2
CASSLVAGTKAKNIQYF	TGTGCCAGCAGCTTAGTAGCAGGAACGAAAGCCAAAAACATTCAGTACTTC	NA	NA	TRBJ2-4	TRBV11-3
CASSLGLDSSYNEQFF	TGTGCCAGCAGCCTAGGACTAGATAGCTCCTACAATGAGCAGTTCTTC	TRBD2	few	TRBJ2-1	TRBV3-1
CASSLGLASNTGELFF	TGCGCCAGCAGCCTGGGACTAGCGTCGAACACCGGGGAGCTGTTTTTT	TRBD2	NA	TRBJ2-2	TRBV5-1
CSVAGRFTDTQYF	TGCAGCGTGGCGGGACGGTTCACAGATACGCAGTATTTT	NA	NA	TRBJ2-3	TRBV29-1
CASSIGGSYGYTF	TGTGCCAGTAGTATCGGTGGGTCCTATGGCTACACCTTC	NA	NA	TRBJ1-2	TRBV19
CASRLRTTPILYEQYF	TGTGCCAGCAGACTACGGACTACCCCGATCCTCTACGAGCAGTACTTC	NA	few	TRBJ2-7	TRBV6-2/TRBV6-3
CASSFYWDGYTF	TGTGCCAGCAGCTTTTACTGGGATGGCTACACCTTC	NA	NA	TRBJ1-2	TRBV7-9
CSARDLYAYNERFF	TGCAGTGCTAGAGACCTATACGCCTATAATGAGCGGTTCTTC	NA	NA	TRBJ2-1	TRBV20-1
CASSQDLLDRAVNEKLFF	TGCGCCAGCAGCCAAGATCTTCTGGATCGGGCCGTTAATGAAAAACTGTTTTTT	NA	few	TRBJ1-4	TRBV4-3
CASTPTKGAQNGYTF	TGTGCCAGCACCCCAACGAAGGGGGCGCAGAATGGCTACACCTTC	TRBD1	NA	TRBJ1-2	TRBV28
CASSPPGLVQETQYF	TGTGCCAGCAGCCCCCCTGGGCTAGTCCAAGAGACCCAGTACTTC	NA	NA	TRBJ2-5	TRBV7-9
CASSQVRSTDTQYF	TGTGCCAGCAGCCAAGTTAGAAGCACAGATACGCAGTATTTT	NA	few	TRBJ2-3	TRBV3-1
CASSLPSGRADETQYF	TGTGCCAGCAGCTTACCTAGCGGGAGGGCCGATGAGACCCAGTACTTC	TRBD2	NA	TRBJ2-5	TRBV7-9
CASSLIAGANNEQFF	TGTGCCAGCAGTCTGATAGCGGGAGCGAACAATGAGCAGTTCTTC	TRBD2	NA	TRBJ2-1	TRBV6-5
CASSHGLVSYEQYF	TGTGCCAGTAGTCATGGACTAGTATCCTACGAGCAGTACTTC	TRBD2	few	TRBJ2-7	TRBV19
CSVQTGFSETQYF	TGCAGCGTCCAAACAGGTTTTTCAGAGACCCAGTACTTC	NA	medium-sized	TRBJ2-5	TRBV29-1
CASLKQGYTEAFF	TGTGCCAGCCTCAAACAGGGCTACACTGAAGCTTTCTTT	NA	few	TRBJ1-1	TRBV28
CAVGAAFF	TGTGCCGTAGGGGCGGCTTTCTTT	NA	once	TRBJ1-1	TRBV6-5
CASSLAPTGGETQYF	TGTGCCAGCAGCTTAGCGCCCACAGGGGGTGAGACCCAGTACTTC	TRBD1	few	TRBJ2-5	TRBV7-2
CASSLIQGPYGYTF	TGTGCCAGCAGCTTAATTCAGGGGCCCTATGGCTACACCTTC	NA	NA	TRBJ1-2	TRBV11-2
CASSLVGLSIEKLFF	TGTGCCAGCAGTTTAGTAGGACTGAGTATCGAAAAACTGTTTTTT	NA	few	TRBJ1-4	TRBV12-3/TRBV12-4
CASSKAPGLAKRNTGELFF	TGTGCCAGCAGCAAAGCGCCGGGACTAGCGAAGAGGAACACCGGGGAGCTGTTTTTT	NA	NA	TRBJ2-2	TRBV21-1
CASSRDPGPPYNEQFF	TGTGCCAGCAGTCGCGACCCGGGACCGCCCTACAATGAGCAGTTCTTC	NA	few	TRBJ2-1	TRBV11-3
CASSPSGGGSEAFF	TGTGCCAGCAGCCCTTCCGGGGGGGGGTCAGAAGCTTTCTTT	NA	few	TRBJ1-1	TRBV9
CASSGDLGETQYF	TGTGCCAGCAGCGGGGATCTGGGAGAGACCCAGTACTTC	NA	NA	TRBJ2-5	TRBV5-6
CATQPPGLGTQYF	TGTGCCACCCAGCCCCCCGGATTGGGTACGCAGTATTTT	NA	NA	TRBJ2-3	TRBV28
CASSLAGGGTHTGELFF	TGTGCCAGCAGCCTTGCCGGCGGAGGTACGCACACCGGGGAGCTGTTTTTT	NA	few	TRBJ2-2	TRBV7-9
CASSPSGGGNNYGYTF	TGTGCCAGCAGTCCCTCGGGTGGGGGGAATAACTATGGCTACACCTTC	NA	NA	TRBJ1-2	TRBV27
CASSLLQNTEAFF	TGTGCCAGCAGTTTGTTACAGAACACTGAAGCTTTCTTT	NA	NA	TRBJ1-1	TRBV27
CSVPGRESYNEQFF	TGCAGCGTTCCGGGGCGGGAATCCTACAATGAGCAGTTCTTC	NA	NA	TRBJ2-1	TRBV29-1
CASSLHQGGTGELFF	TGTGCCAGCAGTCTCCATCAGGGCGGCACCGGGGAGCTGTTTTTT	NA	few	TRBJ2-2	TRBV3-1
CASSVPGQNTEAFF	TGTGCCAGCAGCGTCCCGGGACAGAACACTGAAGCTTTCTTT	NA	NA	TRBJ1-1	TRBV2
CASSFRQYNSPLHF	TGTGCCAGCAGTTTCCGACAGTATAATTCACCCCTCCACTTT	NA	NA	TRBJ1-6	TRBV12-3/TRBV12-4
CASSLGLVTGEQFF	TGCGCCAGCAGTCTAGGACTAGTCACTGGTGAGCAGTTCTTC	TRBD2	few	TRBJ2-1	TRBV10-2
CASKVPEIENYGYTF	TGCGCCAGCAAGGTCCCAGAGATTGAAAACTATGGCTACACCTTC	NA	few	TRBJ1-2	TRBV10-2
CASSSTSTGLNEKLFF	TGTGCCAGCAGTTCCACGTCCACGGGCCTAAATGAAAAACTGTTTTTT	NA	NA	TRBJ1-4	TRBV27